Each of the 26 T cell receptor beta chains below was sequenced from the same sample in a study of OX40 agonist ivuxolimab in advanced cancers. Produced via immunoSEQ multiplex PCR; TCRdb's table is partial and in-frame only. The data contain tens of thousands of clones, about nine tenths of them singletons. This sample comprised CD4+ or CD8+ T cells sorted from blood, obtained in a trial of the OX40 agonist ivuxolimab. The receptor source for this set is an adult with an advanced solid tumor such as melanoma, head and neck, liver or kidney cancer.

Here the CDR3 reads CASSFNTEAFF. The CDR3 coding sequence is TGTGCCAGCAGCTTTAACACTGAAGCTTTCTTT. The genes are TRBV11-3 and TRBJ1-1; D is undetermined. The CDR3 is made up of 11 amino acids. Trimming stripped 3 bases from V and 2 bases from J, with 1 base between. Germline CDR1 and CDR2: SGHNT and YENEEA.

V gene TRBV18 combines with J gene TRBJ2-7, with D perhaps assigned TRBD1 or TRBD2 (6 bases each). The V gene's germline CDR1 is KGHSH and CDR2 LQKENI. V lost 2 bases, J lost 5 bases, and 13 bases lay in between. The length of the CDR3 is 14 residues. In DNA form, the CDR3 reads TGTGCCAGCTCACCAGGAACAGGGAGGAACGAGCAGTACTTC. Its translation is CASSPGTGRNEQYF.

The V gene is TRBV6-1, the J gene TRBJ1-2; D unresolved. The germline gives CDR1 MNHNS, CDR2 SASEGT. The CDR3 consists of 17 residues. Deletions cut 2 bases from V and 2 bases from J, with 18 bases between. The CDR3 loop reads CASSESGRRHLNYGYTF. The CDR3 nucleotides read TGTGCCAGCAGTGAAAGCGGGAGGAGACACTTAAACTATGGCTACACCTTC.

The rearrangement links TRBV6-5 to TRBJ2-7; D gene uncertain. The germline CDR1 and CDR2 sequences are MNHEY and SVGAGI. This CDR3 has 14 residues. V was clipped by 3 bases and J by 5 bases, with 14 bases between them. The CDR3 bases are TGTGCCAGCAGTTATTCTTATCGACAAAACGAGCAGTACTTC. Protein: CASSYSYRQNEQYF.

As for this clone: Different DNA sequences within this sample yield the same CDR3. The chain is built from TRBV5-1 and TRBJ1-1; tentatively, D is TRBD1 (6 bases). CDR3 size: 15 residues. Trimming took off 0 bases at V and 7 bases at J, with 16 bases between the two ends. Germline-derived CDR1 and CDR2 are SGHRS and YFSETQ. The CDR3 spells CASSLGGGNWGEAFF. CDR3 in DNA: TGCGCCAGCAGCTTGGGAGGGGGGAATTGGGGTGAAGCTTTCTTT.

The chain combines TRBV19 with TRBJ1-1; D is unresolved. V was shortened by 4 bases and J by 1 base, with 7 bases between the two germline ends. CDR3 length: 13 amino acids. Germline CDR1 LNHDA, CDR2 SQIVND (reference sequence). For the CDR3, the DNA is TGTGCCAGTAGTACCCTCAGGAACACTGAAGCTTTCTTT. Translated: CASSTLRNTEAFF.

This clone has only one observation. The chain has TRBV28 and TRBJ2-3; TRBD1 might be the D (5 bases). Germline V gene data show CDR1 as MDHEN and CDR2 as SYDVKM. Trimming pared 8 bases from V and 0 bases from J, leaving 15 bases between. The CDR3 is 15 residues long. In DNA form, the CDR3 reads TGTGCCAGCTACCAGGCGGACACCAGCACAGATACGCAGTATTTT. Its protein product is CASYQADTSTDTQYF.

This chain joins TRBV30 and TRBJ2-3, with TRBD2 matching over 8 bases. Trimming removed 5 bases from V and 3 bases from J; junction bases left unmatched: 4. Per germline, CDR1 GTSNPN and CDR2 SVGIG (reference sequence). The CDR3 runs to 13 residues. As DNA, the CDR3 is TGTGCCTGGTCCCGGGGGGGGACAGATACGCAGTATTTT. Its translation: CAWSRGGTDTQYF.

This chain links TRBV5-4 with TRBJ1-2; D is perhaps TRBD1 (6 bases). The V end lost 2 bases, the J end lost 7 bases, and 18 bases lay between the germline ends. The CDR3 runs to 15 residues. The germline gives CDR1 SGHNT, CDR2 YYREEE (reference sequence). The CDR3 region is CASSFTGREAGGYTF. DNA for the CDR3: TGTGCCAGCAGCTTCACAGGGCGTGAGGCCGGTGGCTACACCTTC.

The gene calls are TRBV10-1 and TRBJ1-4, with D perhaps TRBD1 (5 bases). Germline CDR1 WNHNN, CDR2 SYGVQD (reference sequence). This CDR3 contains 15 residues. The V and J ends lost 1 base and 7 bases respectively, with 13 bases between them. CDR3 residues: CASSEYDRPAEKLFF. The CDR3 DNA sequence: TGCGCCAGCAGTGAGTACGACAGACCGGCTGAAAAACTGTTTTTT.

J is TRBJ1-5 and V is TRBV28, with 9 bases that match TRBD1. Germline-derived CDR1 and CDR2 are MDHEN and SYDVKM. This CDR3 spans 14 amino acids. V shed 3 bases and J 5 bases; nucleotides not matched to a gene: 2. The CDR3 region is CASSFGTGYQPQHF. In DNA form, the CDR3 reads TGTGCCAGCAGTTTTGGGACAGGGTATCAGCCCCAGCATTTT.

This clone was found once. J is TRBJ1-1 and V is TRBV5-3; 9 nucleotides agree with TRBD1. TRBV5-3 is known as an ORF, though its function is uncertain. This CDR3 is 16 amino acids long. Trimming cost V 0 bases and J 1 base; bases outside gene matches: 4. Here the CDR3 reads CARSLGQGVRNTEAFF. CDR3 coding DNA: TGTGCCAGAAGCTTGGGACAGGGGGTTCGGAACACTGAAGCTTTCTTT.

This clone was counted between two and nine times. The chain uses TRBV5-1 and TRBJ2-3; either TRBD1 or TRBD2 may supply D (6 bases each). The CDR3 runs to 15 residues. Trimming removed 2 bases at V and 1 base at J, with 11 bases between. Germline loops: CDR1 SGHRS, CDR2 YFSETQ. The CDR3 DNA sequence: TGCGCCAGCAGCTTATGGGGGGCGGGCACAGATACGCAGTATTTT. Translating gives CASSLWGAGTDTQYF.

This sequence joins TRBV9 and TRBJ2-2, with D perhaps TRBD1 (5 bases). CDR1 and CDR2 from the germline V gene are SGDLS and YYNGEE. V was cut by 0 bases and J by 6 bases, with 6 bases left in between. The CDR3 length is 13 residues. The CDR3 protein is CASSVEQAGELFF. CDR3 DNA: TGTGCCAGCAGCGTAGAACAGGCCGGGGAGCTGTTTTTT.

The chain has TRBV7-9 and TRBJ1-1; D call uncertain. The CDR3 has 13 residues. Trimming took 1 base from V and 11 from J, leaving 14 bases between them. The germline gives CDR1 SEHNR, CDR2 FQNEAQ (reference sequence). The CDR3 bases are TGTGCCAGCAGCTTAGAGGAGTGGGGATCTGCTTTCTTT. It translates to CASSLEEWGSAFF. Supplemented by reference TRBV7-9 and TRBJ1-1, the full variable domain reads DTGVSQNPRHKITKRGQNVTFRCDPISEHNRLYWYRQTLGQGPEFLTYFQNEAQLEKSRLLSDRFSAERPKGSFSTLEIQRTEQGDSAMYLCASSLEEWGSAFFGQGTRLTVV.

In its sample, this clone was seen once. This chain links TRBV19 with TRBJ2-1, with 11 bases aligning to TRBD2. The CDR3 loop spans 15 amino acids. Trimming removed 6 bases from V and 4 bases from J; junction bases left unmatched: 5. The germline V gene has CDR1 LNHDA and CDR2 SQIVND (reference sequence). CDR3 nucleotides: TGTGCCAGTAGAACCGGGACTAGCGGATACAATGAGCAGTTCTTC. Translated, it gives CASRTGTSGYNEQFF. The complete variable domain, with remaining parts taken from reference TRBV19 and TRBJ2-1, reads DGGITQSPKYLFRKEGQNVTLSCEQNLNHDAMYWYRQDPGQGLRLIYYSQIVNDFQKGDIAEGYSVSREKKESFPLTVTSAQKNPTAFYLCASRTGTSGYNEQFFGPGTRLTVL.

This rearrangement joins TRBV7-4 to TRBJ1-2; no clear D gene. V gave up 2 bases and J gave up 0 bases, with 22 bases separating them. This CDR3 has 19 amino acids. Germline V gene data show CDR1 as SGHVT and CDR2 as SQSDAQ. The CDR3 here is CASSLPPGNGRRANYGYTF. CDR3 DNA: TGTGCCAGCAGCTTACCACCCGGAAATGGACGGAGAGCTAACTATGGCTACACCTTC.

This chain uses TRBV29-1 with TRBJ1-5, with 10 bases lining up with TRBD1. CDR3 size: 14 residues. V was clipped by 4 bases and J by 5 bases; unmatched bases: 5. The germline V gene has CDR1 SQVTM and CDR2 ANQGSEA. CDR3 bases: TGCAGCGTTGCGGACAGGGGGACTGATCAGCCCCAGCATTTT. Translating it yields CSVADRGTDQPQHF.

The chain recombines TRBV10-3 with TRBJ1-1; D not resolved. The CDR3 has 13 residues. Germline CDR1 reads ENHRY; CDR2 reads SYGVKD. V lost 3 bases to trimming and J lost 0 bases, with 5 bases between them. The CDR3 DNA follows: TGTGCCATCAGTGATGGAGTGAACACTGAAGCTTTCTTT. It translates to CAISDGVNTEAFF.

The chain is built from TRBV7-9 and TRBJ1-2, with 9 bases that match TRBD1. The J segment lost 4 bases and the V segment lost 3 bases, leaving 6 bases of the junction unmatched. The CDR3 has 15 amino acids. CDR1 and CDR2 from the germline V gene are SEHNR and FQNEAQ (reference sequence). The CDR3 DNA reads TGTGCCAGCAGCTTCGCCTTGACAGGGGGCTATGGCTACACCTTC. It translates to CASSFALTGGYGYTF.

CDR3 coding DNA: TGTGCCAGTAGGAAAGGTCATGGACAGAGTAATTCACCCCTCCACTTT. This gives the protein CASRKGHGQSNSPLHF. The chain recombines TRBV19 with TRBJ1-6; possible D gene TRBD1, 6 bases. In germline, CDR1 is LNHDA, CDR2 SQIVND (reference sequence). This CDR3 is built from 16 residues. Between the trimmed V and J ends, which lost 6 bases and 6 bases, there was a span of 18 bases.

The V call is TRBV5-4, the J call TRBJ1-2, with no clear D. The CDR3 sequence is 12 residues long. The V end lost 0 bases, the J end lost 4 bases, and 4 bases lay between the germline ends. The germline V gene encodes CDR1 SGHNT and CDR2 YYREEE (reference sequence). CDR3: CASSLASYGYTF. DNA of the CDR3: TGTGCCAGCAGCTTGGCCAGCTATGGCTACACCTTC.

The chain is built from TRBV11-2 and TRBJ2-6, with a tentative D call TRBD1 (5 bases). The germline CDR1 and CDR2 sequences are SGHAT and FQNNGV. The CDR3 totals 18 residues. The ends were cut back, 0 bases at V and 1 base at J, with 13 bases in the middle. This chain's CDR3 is CASSLDFQGTSGANVLTF. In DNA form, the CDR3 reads TGTGCCAGCAGCTTAGATTTCCAGGGAACATCTGGGGCCAACGTCCTGACTTTC.

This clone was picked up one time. CDR3 DNA: TGTGCCAGCCAACCCTCCCGACTAGCGGGAATTAACAATGAGCAGTTCTTC. Its protein product is CASQPSRLAGINNEQFF. The chain has TRBV19 and TRBJ2-1; the match to TRBD2 covers 11 bases. The J segment lost 5 bases and the V segment lost 9 bases, leaving 15 bases of the junction unmatched. CDR1 and CDR2 from the germline V gene are LNHDA and SQIVND (reference sequence). CDR3 size: 17 residues.

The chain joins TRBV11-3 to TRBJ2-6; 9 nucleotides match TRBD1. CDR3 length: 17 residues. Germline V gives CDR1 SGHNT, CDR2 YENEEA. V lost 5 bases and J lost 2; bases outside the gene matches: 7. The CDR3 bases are TGTGCCAGCAGCCCCCGGGACAGGGCGGCTGGGGCCAACGTCCTGACTTTC. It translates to CASSPRDRAAGANVLTF.

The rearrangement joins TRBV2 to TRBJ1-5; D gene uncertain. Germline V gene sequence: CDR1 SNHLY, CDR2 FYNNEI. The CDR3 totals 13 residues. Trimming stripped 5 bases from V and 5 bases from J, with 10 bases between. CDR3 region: CASSQSSYQPQHF. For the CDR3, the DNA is TGTGCCAGCAGTCAGAGCAGTTATCAGCCCCAGCATTTT.